This TCR beta chain was observed in a study of regulatory T cells in long-lasting Graves disease. General study findings and limits: Persistent Graves' patients showed a TCR diversity that was lower than that of newly diagnosed ones. The researchers studied only peripheral blood, not thyroid tissue. The study found persistent patients shared more public clonotypes (roughly 3,000) than new patients (just over 950).

Deletions cut 5 bases from V and 1 base from J, with 12 bases between. CDR1 and CDR2 from the germline V gene are MNHEY and SMNVEV (reference sequence). This CDR3 is 14 amino acids long. Researchers made TCR beta libraries by using iRepertoire HTBI primers and running Arm-PCR on CDR3 regions. Using its own MiXCR run on the multiplex PCR reads, TCRdb lists one record per CDR3 protein. In the table there are roughly 500,000 distinct CDR3 sequences, 20% of which are singletons. Time point: persistent/refractory GD, antithyroid drugs over 5 years with positive TRAb. TCR sequences were obtained from RNA taken from PBMCs. This clonotype was detected many times. The antigen remains undetermined.

This receptor was obtained from a female donor with Graves disease. The J gene is TRBJ2-7, the V gene TRBV27; D unresolved. Sequencing used peripheral blood mononuclear cells (PBMCs), obtained when the disease was refractory, from a patient treated with antithyroid drugs. The CDR3 is CASSHLTESYEQYF. The CDR3 DNA reads TGTGCCAGCAGTCACTTGACGGAATCCTACGAGCAGTACTTC.